The 21 T cell receptor beta chains reported below all come from one sample, sequenced in a study of T cell responses to AZD1222 COVID-19 vaccine. TCRdb's table, derived via immunoSEQ multiplex PCR, lists solely in-frame clones and lacks some. The data hold about 150,000 clones, with roughly 88% observed a single time. Sequenced here: peripheral blood, sampled on day 0 of AZD1222 vaccination. These receptors all stem from an adult in good health.

This chain joins TRBV5-4 and TRBJ2-3; no firm D call. Germline CDR1 and CDR2: SGHNT and YYREEE (reference sequence). The V end lost 4 bases, the J end lost 0 bases, and 6 bases lay between the germline ends. This CDR3 is built from 13 residues. CDR3 sequence: CASSGPSTDTQYF. Written as DNA, the CDR3 is TGTGCCAGCAGCGGGCCTAGCACAGATACGCAGTATTTT.

The chain joins TRBV7-8 to TRBJ2-2; a weak D match, TRBD2 (5 bases). The germline gives CDR1 SGHVS, CDR2 FQNEAQ. The V end was cut by 5 bases, the J end by 2 bases, with 12 bases between. The CDR3 sequence is 15 residues long. Here the CDR3 DNA reads TGTGCCAGCAGCCGGGCCGGAGGTAACACCGGGGAGCTGTTTTTT. It translates to CASSRAGGNTGELFF.

This chain connects TRBV10-3 to TRBJ2-7; D is perhaps TRBD2 (5 bases). Germline V lookup: CDR1 ENHRY, CDR2 SYGVKD. This CDR3 has 16 residues. V dropped 4 bases and J dropped 5 bases, with 21 bases sitting between them. The CDR3 DNA reads TGTGCCATCAGTGCGGGGTTAGAAGGGAGAGAGAACGAGCAGTACTTC. The encoded protein is CAISAGLEGRENEQYF.

The J gene is TRBJ1-1, the V gene TRBV9, with D perhaps TRBD1 (5 bases). The V end lost 4 bases, the J end lost 5 bases, and 15 bases lay between the germline ends. The CDR3 spans 14 residues. Germline V gene lookup returns CDR1 SGDLS and CDR2 YYNGEE. CDR3 nucleotide sequence: TGTGCCAGCAGCTCCATGGGGGTAGGGACTGAAGCTTTCTTT. It encodes CASSSMGVGTEAFF. Supplemented by reference TRBV9 and TRBJ1-1, the full variable domain reads DSGVTQTPKHLITATGQRVTLRCSPRSGDLSVYWYQQSLDQGLQFLIQYYNGEERAKGNILERFSAQQFPDLHSELNLSSLELGDSALYFCASSSMGVGTEAFFGQGTRLTVV.

The J gene is TRBJ2-7, the V gene TRBV15; tentative D call: TRBD2 (5 bases). The V gene lost 0 bases and the J gene lost 5 bases, with 14 bases spanning the gap. From germline, CDR1 is LNHNV and CDR2 YYDKDF (reference sequence). The CDR3 runs 15 residues. As DNA, the CDR3 is TGTGCCACCAGCAGAGATGGGAGCTTCCGGGACGAGCAGTACTTC. This gives the protein CATSRDGSFRDEQYF. The full variable domain, with the rest looked up from reference TRBV15 and TRBJ2-7, is DAMVIQNPRYQVTQFGKPVTLSCSQTLNHNVMYWYQQKSSQAPKLLFHYYDKDFNNEADTPDNFQSRRPNTSFCFLDIRSPGLGDTAMYLCATSRDGSFRDEQYFGPGTRLTVT.

The chain couples TRBV18 to TRBJ1-5, with 9 bases fitting TRBD1. V was clipped by 5 bases and J by 3 bases; unmatched bases: 5. Germline-derived CDR1 and CDR2 are KGHSH and LQKENI. The length of the CDR3 is 15 residues. In DNA form, the CDR3 reads TGTGCCAGCTCAGTACAGGGGGCTTTCAATCAGCCCCAGCATTTT. Amino acid sequence: CASSVQGAFNQPQHF.

DNA of the CDR3: TGTGCCAGCAGCCAAGAGAGGGGTGCTTTCTTT. This sequence encodes CASSQERGAFF. The chain has TRBV3-1 (or the pseudogene TRBV3-2) and TRBJ1-1; D might be TRBD1 (5 bases). Trimming took off 0 bases at V and 11 bases at J, with 7 bases between the two ends. The CDR3 is 11 residues long. The germline V gene encodes CDR1 LGHDT and CDR2 YNNKEL (reference sequence).

The gene calls are TRBV11-2 and TRBJ2-1, with D perhaps TRBD2 (5 bases). CDR3 length: 13 residues. Trimming shortened V by 1 base and J by 14 bases, and 15 bases separated the two germline ends. The germline V gene encodes CDR1 SGHAT and CDR2 FQNNGV. In DNA form, the CDR3 reads TGTGCCAGCAGCTTAGGTAGAGTCGGGAACGAGTTCTTC. Translation: CASSLGRVGNEFF.

This clone was observed a few times. This chain uses TRBV5-1 with TRBJ2-1; D ambiguous. Germline V CDR1 and CDR2: SGHRS, YFSETQ. There are 15 residues in the CDR3. Trimming took off 4 bases at V and 6 bases at J, with 17 bases between the two ends. The CDR3 loop reads CASSPRPGLGNEQFF. The CDR3 bases are TGCGCCAGCAGCCCCCGGCCCGGGTTAGGCAATGAGCAGTTCTTC.

In this sample, this clone turned up a few times. The chain is built from TRBV18 and TRBJ1-1, with a tentative D call TRBD1 (5 bases). The CDR3 covers 13 residues. The V gene's germline CDR1 is KGHSH and CDR2 LQKENI. V gave up 2 bases and J gave up 7 bases, with 11 bases separating them. CDR3 coding DNA: TGTGCCAGCTCACCAATCAGACAGTATGAAGCTTTCTTT. It specifies CASSPIRQYEAFF.

The CDR3 protein is CASRPLRTEYQETQYF. The CDR3 DNA sequence: TGTGCCAGCAGACCGCTTAGGACAGAGTACCAAGAGACCCAGTACTTC. V is TRBV2 and J is TRBJ2-5; possible D gene TRBD1, 6 bases. V was pared by 6 bases and J by 0 bases, with 17 bases between. There are 16 residues in the CDR3. Germline V lookup: CDR1 SNHLY, CDR2 FYNNEI.

This clone appeared a single time. The chain links TRBV3-1 (or the pseudogene TRBV3-2) to TRBJ1-2; 7 positions agree with TRBD1. Unmatched junction bases numbered 4, after V lost 4 bases and J lost 8 bases. The CDR3 runs to 12 residues. Germline lookup yields CDR1 LGHDT and CDR2 YNNKEL (reference sequence). The CDR3, as DNA: TGTGCCAGCAGCCCGAACAGGGGCGGCTACACCTTC. Translating it yields CASSPNRGGYTF.

The chain links TRBV2 to TRBJ1-1, with D perhaps TRBD1 (5 bases). Trimming left V 8 bases short and J 3 bases short, with 10 bases between. Germline CDR1 and CDR2: SNHLY and FYNNEI. The CDR3 runs to 12 residues. CDR3 in amino acids: CASDSLYTEAFF. CDR3 nucleotide sequence: TGTGCCAGCGACAGTCTGTACACTGAAGCTTTCTTT.

The chain combines TRBV10-3 with TRBJ2-1; D is unresolved. The CDR3 consists of 16 residues. Trimming pared 2 bases from V and 0 bases from J, leaving 11 bases between. Germline V CDR1 and CDR2: ENHRY, SYGVKD. The CDR3 nucleotides read TGTGCCATCAGTGAGACCGGATTCGACTCCTACAATGAGCAGTTCTTC. Its translation is CAISETGFDSYNEQFF.

This clone has more than one count but fewer than ten. This chain connects TRBV18 to TRBJ1-1; D gene ambiguous. V was pared by 6 bases and J by 1 base, with 21 bases between. The CDR3 is 17 residues long. From germline, CDR1 is KGHSH and CDR2 LQKENI. The CDR3 sequence is CASSEKPGVVTNTEAFF. In DNA, the CDR3 is TGTGCCAGCTCTGAGAAACCAGGTGTGGTGACGAACACTGAAGCTTTCTTT.

In its sample, this clone was seen a few times. The chain recombines TRBV5-6 with TRBJ2-3; tentative D call: TRBD1 (5 bases). Germline assignment: CDR1 SGHDT and CDR2 YYEEEE. This CDR3 has 12 amino acids. V was clipped by 0 bases and J by 10 bases, with 9 bases between them. This CDR3 reads CASSLGLGAQYF. The CDR3 nucleotides read TGTGCCAGCAGCTTGGGTCTAGGGGCGCAGTATTTT.

The chain couples TRBV4-2 to TRBJ2-3; D might be TRBD2 (5 bases). From germline, CDR1 is LGHNA and CDR2 YNFKEQ. The CDR3 length is 15 residues. V lost 3 bases to trimming and J lost 0 bases, with 10 bases between them. This CDR3 is CASSQNAGSTDTQYF. Here the CDR3 DNA reads TGTGCCAGCAGCCAGAACGCGGGTAGCACAGATACGCAGTATTTT.

The gene calls are TRBV20-1 and TRBJ2-4; D may correspond to TRBD1 or TRBD2 (5 bases each). This CDR3 has 11 residues. Germline V lookup: CDR1 DFQATT, CDR2 SNEGSKA (reference sequence). V shed 5 bases and J shed 9 bases, with 11 bases lying between them. The DNA for the CDR3 is TGCAGTGCTCCAGTGAGGGGCATTCAGTACTTC. Its protein is CSAPVRGIQYF.

The chain combines TRBV9 with TRBJ1-2; D uncertain. The CDR3 is made up of 14 amino acids. V was clipped by 4 bases and J by 10 bases, with 20 bases between them. Germline V gene data show CDR1 as SGDLS and CDR2 as YYNGEE. DNA for the CDR3: TGTGCCAGCAGCCCCTCCCCCGTGGAGGGTCTCTACACCTTC. Protein sequence: CASSPSPVEGLYTF.

The rearrangement links TRBV19 to TRBJ2-7; D remains unclear. Trimming stripped 5 bases from V and 2 bases from J, with 13 bases between. Germline lookup yields CDR1 LNHDA and CDR2 SQIVND (reference sequence). The CDR3 is 14 amino acids. DNA for the CDR3: TGTGCCAGTAGTCCCGCCCGCAGCCCCTACGAGCAGTACTTC. Its protein product is CASSPARSPYEQYF.

V usage is TRBV14 and J usage is TRBJ2-2; D remains unclear. V was cut by 8 bases and J by 6 bases, with 13 bases left in between. The CDR3 runs 13 residues. The germline V gene has CDR1 SGHDN and CDR2 FVKESK. This chain's CDR3 is CASPWVGAGELFF. DNA of the CDR3: TGTGCCAGCCCCTGGGTTGGCGCCGGGGAGCTGTTTTTT.